The following is a T cell receptor beta chain sequence with its context. Assay used: immunoSEQ multiplex PCR; TCRdb lists only in-frame clones, some missing. The sample holds around 61,000 clones; around 89% are singletons and the top ten take 0.89%. This specimen belongs to a study of T cell changes during pregnancy in multiple sclerosis. Between the trimmed V and J ends, which lost 5 bases and 7 bases, there was a span of 18 bases. Germline V gene lookup returns CDR1 SGHTA and CDR2 FQGNSA. The CDR3 spans 16 residues. The sequence derives from a female donor in good health, enrolled as a control in a pregnancy study. The source was peripheral blood, collected in the first trimester of pregnancy. This chain uses TRBV7-2 with TRBJ1-6; D might be TRBD1 (6 bases). CDR3 amino acids: CASSPRGEGVNSPLHF. CDR3 DNA sequence: TGTGCCAGCAGCCCTCGGGGGGAGGGGGTGAATTCACCCCTCCACTTT.